Presented here are 26 T cell receptor beta chains from one specimen sequenced in a study of read filtering for tumor transcriptome and immune sequencing. Molecular barcoded adaptors covering alpha/delta and beta/gamma chains were used on 400 to 450 ng RNA. In TCRdb, the reads were re-called with MiXCR into one record per CDR3 protein. The sample consists of approximately 38,000 distinct CDR3 sequences, roughly 15% of them appearing once. The specimen was a population of CD138-negative cells sorted from bone marrow. The source of these receptors is a donor over 35 with multiple myeloma.

This clonotype was counted between two and nine times. This sequence joins TRBV29-1 and TRBJ2-5, with a weak D call TRBD2 (7 bases). This CDR3 has 13 residues. V was pared by 5 bases and J by 6 bases, with 16 bases between. CDR1 SQVTM and CDR2 ANQGSEA come from the germline V gene. CDR3 region: CSVPPVGGQTQYF. The CDR3 bases are TGCAGCGTTCCCCCCGTGGGGGGGCAGACCCAGTACTTC. The variable domain in full, with the rest retrieved from reference TRBV29-1 and TRBJ2-5, is SAVISQKPSRDICQRGTSLTIQCQVDSQVTMMFWYRQQPGQSLTLIATANQGSEATYESGFVIDKFPISRPNLTFSTLTVSNMSPEDSSIYLCSVPPVGGQTQYFGPGTRLLVL.

This clonotype has at least ten counts. This chain links TRBV28 with TRBJ2-7; 9 nucleotides match TRBD1. This CDR3 is built from 15 residues. J lost 0 bases, V lost 5 bases, and 5 bases had no gene match. Germline V gives CDR1 MDHEN, CDR2 SYDVKM. This CDR3 is CASSTPTGGSYEQYF. CDR3 coding DNA: TGTGCCAGCAGTACCCCGACAGGGGGCTCCTACGAGCAGTACTTC. Using reference TRBV28 and TRBJ2-7 for the parts outside the CDR3, the full variable domain is DVKVTQSSRYLVKRTGEKVFLECVQDMDHENMFWYRQDPGLGLRLIYFSYDVKMKEKGDIPEGYSVSREKKERFSLILESASTNQTSMYLCASSTPTGGSYEQYFGPGTRLTVT.

The rearrangement joins TRBV20-1 to TRBJ2-1, with 9 nucleotides matching TRBD2. Germline V CDR1 and CDR2: DFQATT, SNEGSKA (reference sequence). CDR3 length equals 18 residues. V lost 0 bases, J lost 0 bases, and 9 bases stayed unmatched. CDR3 nucleotides: TGCAGTGCTAGAGATCCCCCTAGTAGCGGGAGCTCCTACAATGAGCAGTTCTTC. Its translation: CSARDPPSSGSSYNEQFF.

A remark on this clonotype: A read error is possible here, since a much larger clone lies one base away. The genes are TRBV27 and TRBJ2-5; possibly TRBD1 or TRBD2 for D (6 bases each). V was cut by 4 bases and J by 9 bases, with 18 bases left in between. Germline CDR1 is MNHEY and CDR2 is SMNVEV (reference sequence). The CDR3 runs 14 residues. The CDR3 here is CASSSRGVGEAQYF. CDR3 nucleotide sequence: TGTGCCAGCAGTTCAAGGGGGGTCGGGGAGGCCCAGTACTTC.

This clonotype showed up many times. This sequence joins TRBV4-3 and TRBJ2-2; perhaps TRBD2 as D (5 bases). Germline V gene sequence: CDR1 LGHNA, CDR2 YSLEER. Trimming took off 0 bases at V and 4 bases at J, with 12 bases between the two ends. This CDR3 has 16 residues. CDR3 coding DNA: TGCGCCAGCAGCCAAGAGCCCCCCGGGGTCACCGGGGAGCTGTTTTTT. It is translated as CASSQEPPGVTGELFF.

This clonotype was seen at least ten times. The J gene is TRBJ1-1, the V gene TRBV6-6; D not certain. Germline V gives CDR1 MNHNY, CDR2 SVGAGI (reference sequence). The length of the CDR3 is 13 residues. V was pared by 7 bases and J by 5 bases, with 14 bases between. The CDR3 nucleotides are TGTGCCAGCAAGACCCCGGGAGGGACTGAAGCTTTCTTT. This encodes CASKTPGGTEAFF.

This clonotype was detected many times. The chain couples TRBV6-1 to TRBJ2-3, with D perhaps being TRBD1 or TRBD2 (5 bases each). V lost 5 bases and J lost 7, with 7 bases in between. The CDR3 is 11 amino acids. The germline CDR1 and CDR2 sequences are MNHNS and SASEGT. The CDR3: CASSWGNTQYF. The CDR3 DNA reads TGTGCCAGCAGTTGGGGGAATACGCAGTATTTT.

J is TRBJ2-1 and V is TRBV4-3; D might be TRBD2 (6 bases). This CDR3 comprises 15 residues. V was cut by 0 bases and J by 12 bases, with 18 bases left in between. Looked up from germline, CDR1 is LGHNA and CDR2 is YSLEER. The CDR3 here is CASSQDVLAASRQFF. The CDR3 region has the DNA TGCGCCAGCAGCCAAGATGTACTAGCAGCCTCGAGGCAGTTCTTC.

This clonotype was recorded at least ten times. The chain uses TRBV20-1 and TRBJ2-1; D is uncertain. Germline-derived CDR1 and CDR2 are DFQATT and SNEGSKA (reference sequence). The CDR3 spans 15 residues. V lost 6 bases to trimming and J lost 7 bases, with 22 bases between them. Here the CDR3 DNA reads TGCAGTGCCCCCCGCGGTCATAACCTGATGAATGAGCAGTTCTTC. Translating gives CSAPRGHNLMNEQFF.

This chain joins TRBV6-5 and TRBJ2-1; D remains ambiguous. Germline CDR1 is MNHEY and CDR2 is SVGAGI. The ends were cut back, 8 bases at V and 4 bases at J, with 12 bases in the middle. This CDR3 spans 13 amino acids. As DNA, the CDR3 is TGTGCCAGCTCCTCTACAGAGTACAATGAGCAGTTCTTC. As protein: CASSSTEYNEQFF.

This clonotype was seen a handful of times. A much larger clone sits a single nucleotide away, making a read error possible. The CDR3 does not close with the conserved phenylalanine or tryptophan, likely indicating a read error. The chain recombines TRBV20-1 with TRBJ2-2, with D uncertain. The V gene lost 0 bases and the J gene lost 4 bases, with 12 bases spanning the gap. The CDR3 is made up of 15 amino acids. CDR1 and CDR2 (germline): DFQATT, SNEGSKA (reference sequence). The CDR3 bases are TGCAGTGCTAGAGATCTTCGCGATGTCACCGGGGAGCTGTTTCTT. This gives the protein CSARDLRDVTGELFL.

This clonotype was observed many times. The chain couples TRBV6-6 to TRBJ2-6; 8 nucleotides line up with TRBD1. After removal of 10 bases from V and 0 bases from J, the junction contained 8 bases not matched to a gene. The germline gives CDR1 MNHNY, CDR2 SVGAGI (reference sequence). The CDR3 has 16 amino acids. The CDR3 region is CATDRAALSGANVLTF. The CDR3 coding sequence is TGTGCCACGGACAGGGCCGCTCTCTCTGGGGCCAACGTCCTGACTTTC.

The sample holds many counts of this clonotype. V is TRBV7-2 and J is TRBJ2-1; tentative D call: TRBD2 (5 bases). The CDR3 sequence is 15 residues long. The V and J ends lost 0 bases and 7 bases respectively, with 13 bases between them. The germline V gene encodes CDR1 SGHTA and CDR2 FQGNSA. CDR3 region: CASSLARGRGNEQFF. The CDR3 DNA is TGTGCCAGCAGCTTAGCGCGTGGTCGGGGAAATGAGCAGTTCTTC.

The CDR3 DNA reads TGTGCCAGCAGCTCTACAGGGGCCTACTCTGGGGCCAACGTCCTGACTTTC. Its translation: CASSSTGAYSGANVLTF. V and J are TRBV7-2 and TRBJ2-6; TRBD1 matches at 7 bases. The V gene end was trimmed by 4 bases and the J gene end by 0 bases; junction bases not matched to a gene: 6. The CDR3 length is 17 residues. The germline V gene encodes CDR1 SGHTA and CDR2 FQGNSA. Supplemented by reference TRBV7-2 and TRBJ2-6, the full variable domain reads GAGVSQSPSNKVTEKGKDVELRCDPISGHTALYWYRQSLGQGLEFLIYFQGNSAPDKSGLPSDRFSAERTGGSVSTLTIQRTQQEDSAVYLCASSSTGAYSGANVLTFGAGSRLTVL.

This clonotype has just a few counts. This chain links TRBV5-1 with TRBJ2-7, with D hard to call. V dropped 2 bases and J dropped 4 bases, with 7 bases sitting between them. Germline V gene sequence: CDR1 SGHRS, CDR2 YFSETQ. This CDR3 spans 12 amino acids. CDR3 region: CASSFSAYEQYF. CDR3 DNA: TGCGCCAGCAGCTTTTCAGCATACGAGCAGTACTTC. The full variable domain, in which reference TRBV5-1 and TRBJ2-7 provide the parts outside the CDR3, is KAGVTQTPRYLIKTRGQQVTLSCSPISGHRSVSWYQQTPGQGLQFLFEYFSETQRNKGNFPGRFSGRQFSNSRSEMNVSTLELGDSALYLCASSFSAYEQYFGPGTRLTVT.

This clonotype was observed once. A much larger clone lies one base from this, so it may be a read error. The V and J genes are TRBV29-1 and TRBJ2-3; possible D gene TRBD1, 5 bases. Germline CDR1 reads SQVTM; CDR2 reads ANQGSEA. The CDR3 spans 12 residues. In DNA, the CDR3 is TGCAGCCATCAGGGCGGCACAGATACGCGGTATTTT. Protein sequence: CSHQGGTDTRYF.

This clonotype was recorded many times. V usage is TRBV28 and J usage is TRBJ2-7; weak D call: TRBD2 (5 bases). CDR1 and CDR2 (germline): MDHEN, SYDVKM. The CDR3 has 13 amino acids. The ends were cut back, 2 bases at V and 7 bases at J, with 12 bases in the middle. CDR3: CASSLGGSTEQYF. CDR3 in DNA: TGTGCCAGCAGTTTAGGAGGATCGACGGAGCAGTACTTC. Filled out from reference TRBV28 and TRBJ2-7, the complete variable domain reads DVKVTQSSRYLVKRTGEKVFLECVQDMDHENMFWYRQDPGLGLRLIYFSYDVKMKEKGDIPEGYSVSREKKERFSLILESASTNQTSMYLCASSLGGSTEQYFGPGTRLTVT.

This clonotype has a handful of counts. The rearrangement joins TRBV7-2 to TRBJ2-5; D is possibly TRBD1 (5 bases). This CDR3 comprises 17 residues. Germline V CDR1 and CDR2: SGHTA, FQGNSA. Trimming cost V 2 bases and J 4 bases, with 20 bases left between them. The CDR3 spells CASSLNYWGTWGETQYF. The CDR3 coding sequence is TGTGCCAGCAGCTTAAATTACTGGGGCACTTGGGGAGAGACCCAGTACTTC.

In this sample, this clonotype turned up many times. This sequence joins TRBV7-2 and TRBJ1-5, with D unclear. From germline, CDR1 is SGHTA and CDR2 FQGNSA. V was trimmed by 5 bases and J by 9 bases, leaving 17 bases between them. The CDR3 runs 14 residues. CDR3 bases: TGTGCCAGCAGCCCATCTACCGCCGGACGGCCCCAGCATTTT. It codes for CASSPSTAGRPQHF.

This clonotype was counted ten times or more. The V gene is TRBV28, the J gene TRBJ2-5; 9 bases map to TRBD1. CDR3 length equals 15 residues. Germline CDR1 MDHEN, CDR2 SYDVKM. The trim removed 4 bases at V and 3 bases at J, leaving 6 bases unmatched. The CDR3: CASSSPGTGKETQYF. CDR3 in DNA: TGTGCCAGCAGTTCACCCGGGACAGGGAAAGAGACCCAGTACTTC. Combining the CDR3 with reference TRBV28 and TRBJ2-5 gives the whole variable domain DVKVTQSSRYLVKRTGEKVFLECVQDMDHENMFWYRQDPGLGLRLIYFSYDVKMKEKGDIPEGYSVSREKKERFSLILESASTNQTSMYLCASSSPGTGKETQYFGPGTRLLVL.

This clonotype was seen many times. This chain links TRBV19 with TRBJ2-1; TRBD2 matches at 7 bases. Germline V gives CDR1 LNHDA, CDR2 SQIVND (reference sequence). The CDR3 totals 14 residues. With 5 bases clipped from V and 6 bases from J, the junction kept 7 bases outside the gene matches. As DNA, the CDR3 is TGTGCCAGTAGTTACGGGAGGTCGAGCAATGAGCAGTTCTTC. Translated: CASSYGRSSNEQFF.

The rearrangement links TRBV20-1 to TRBJ2-7; 11 bases match TRBD2. This CDR3 is built from 14 residues. Germline values: CDR1 DFQATT, CDR2 SNEGSKA (reference sequence). V gave up 5 bases and J gave up 2 bases; unmatched junction bases: 5. The CDR3 sequence: CSASTSGAPYEQYF. CDR3 coding DNA: TGCAGTGCTTCGACTAGCGGGGCACCCTACGAGCAGTACTTC.

Regarding this clonotype: This clone may be a read error of a much larger clone one base away. The V and J genes are TRBV28 and TRBJ1-3; D gene ambiguous. Per germline, CDR1 MDHEN and CDR2 SYDVKM. The length of the CDR3 is 14 residues. The germline V and J ends were trimmed by 6 bases and 2 bases, with 11 bases remaining between them. DNA of the CDR3: TGTGCCAGCAGCCCTCCGCGACCTGGAAACACCATATATTTT. It specifies CASSPPRPGNTIYF.

Details on this clonotype: A much larger clone differs from this one at a single base, so this may be a read error. This rearrangement joins TRBV5-1 to TRBJ2-2; 10 bases map to TRBD1. Germline V CDR1 and CDR2: SGHRS, YFSETQ. The V and J ends lost 3 bases and 6 bases, in that order; junction bases with no gene match: 8. The CDR3 is made up of 16 amino acids. This CDR3 reads CASSSGSDRGPGELFF. CDR3 in DNA: TGCGCCAGCAGCTCAGGTTCTGACAGGGGGCCCGGGGAGCTGTTTTTT.

This clonotype was observed many times. The rearrangement uses TRBV29-1 and TRBJ2-5, with D perhaps matching TRBD1 (6 bases). The CDR3 is made up of 14 amino acids. Germline CDR1 is SQVTM and CDR2 is ANQGSEA. The V and J ends lost 3 bases and 7 bases respectively, with 18 bases between them. Written as DNA, the CDR3 is TGCAGCGTTGAGGGACACAGGGATCCAAGGACCCAGTACTTC. Amino acids: CSVEGHRDPRTQYF.

The chain has TRBV29-1 and TRBJ2-3, with 7 bases matching TRBD1. Losses at the gene ends were 6 bases for V and 2 bases for J; bases not matched to a gene: 8. Per germline, CDR1 SQVTM and CDR2 ANQGSEA. The CDR3 is 14 amino acids. The CDR3 is CSVATGKTTDTQYF. The CDR3 DNA is TGCAGCGTCGCGACAGGGAAGACCACAGATACGCAGTATTTT.